These 16 T cell receptor beta chains were sequenced from one sample in a study of blood T cell repertoires in COVID-19. Sequenced by immunoSEQ multiplex PCR; TCRdb stores in-frame clones only, minus some. The table has around 57,000 clones, about 90% seen once. Source material: peripheral blood. The source of these receptors is a woman aged 80 or over with COVID-19, enrolled during active disease.

The rearrangement joins TRBV10-3 to TRBJ2-2, with 9 bases aligning to TRBD2. V shed 10 bases, J shed 1 base, and the junction held 7 bases outside the gene matches. This CDR3 has 15 residues. The germline gives CDR1 ENHRY, CDR2 SYGVKD. Here the CDR3 reads CATGLALLNTGELFF. CDR3 DNA sequence: TGTGCCACGGGACTAGCCCTTCTGAACACCGGGGAGCTGTTTTTT.

This sequence joins TRBV5-6 and TRBJ2-4; 7 bases align to TRBD1. The trim removed 1 base at V and 6 bases at J, leaving 7 bases unmatched. The CDR3 length is 15 residues. The germline CDR1 and CDR2 sequences are SGHDT and YYEEEE. This CDR3 is CASSLRGTAPNIQYF. DNA of the CDR3: TGTGCCAGCAGCTTGAGGGGGACAGCGCCAAACATTCAGTACTTC.

The rearrangement uses TRBV19 and TRBJ2-3, with 9 bases fitting TRBD2. The germline CDR1 and CDR2 sequences are LNHDA and SQIVND (reference sequence). V shed 5 bases, J shed 6 bases, and the junction held 6 bases outside the gene matches. CDR3 length: 14 amino acids. The chain's CDR3 is CASSLRGGPDTQYF. The CDR3 DNA follows: TGTGCCAGTAGTTTGCGGGGGGGCCCTGATACGCAGTATTTT.

The chain joins TRBV3-1 (or the pseudogene TRBV3-2) to TRBJ2-7; D is uncertain. The germline V gene encodes CDR1 LGHDT and CDR2 YNNKEL (reference sequence). The CDR3 has 17 residues. The germline V and J ends were trimmed by 0 bases and 2 bases, with 17 bases remaining between them. This CDR3 is CASSQELILGTTYEQYF. In nucleotides, the CDR3 is TGTGCCAGCAGCCAAGAGCTCATCTTGGGCACCACCTACGAGCAGTACTTC.

This chain connects TRBV28 to TRBJ2-1; no clear D. Per germline, CDR1 MDHEN and CDR2 SYDVKM. This CDR3 comprises 14 residues. V dropped 5 bases and J dropped 7 bases, with 15 bases sitting between them. CDR3 nucleotide sequence: TGTGCCAGCAGTCAGGCAACTTCGAAGAATGAGCAGTTCTTC. Encoded protein: CASSQATSKNEQFF.

V is TRBV6-6 and J is TRBJ2-2, with TRBD1 matching over 8 bases. From germline, CDR1 is MNHNY and CDR2 SVGAGI (reference sequence). Trimming at V came to 0 bases and at J to 5 bases, leaving 5 bases not matched to a gene. The length of the CDR3 is 16 residues. CDR3 sequence reads: CASSYSKRTGTGELFF. For the CDR3, the DNA is TGTGCCAGCAGTTACTCGAAAAGGACAGGGACCGGGGAGCTGTTTTTT.

The chain joins TRBV27 to TRBJ2-6, with unresolved D. Germline V lookup: CDR1 MNHEY, CDR2 SMNVEV (reference sequence). The CDR3 covers 14 residues. The ends were cut back, 6 bases at V and 0 bases at J, with 6 bases in the middle. In DNA form, the CDR3 reads TGTGCCAGCAGCTTCCTCTCTGGGGCCAACGTCCTGACTTTC. Translating it yields CASSFLSGANVLTF.

This clone showed up just a few times. The chain joins TRBV2 to TRBJ1-2, with 8 nucleotides matching TRBD1. Germline V gene data show CDR1 as SNHLY and CDR2 as FYNNEI. Trimming at V came to 4 bases and at J to 4 bases, leaving 2 bases not matched to a gene. The CDR3 has 13 amino acids. CDR3 residues: CASSGTGIYGYTF. The CDR3 DNA reads TGTGCCAGCAGTGGGACAGGGATCTATGGCTACACCTTC.

The chain carries TRBV10-3 and TRBJ1-3; 7 bases fit TRBD1. The CDR3 totals 14 residues. J lost 8 bases, V lost 2 bases, and 6 bases had no gene match. Germline CDR1 ENHRY, CDR2 SYGVKD. The CDR3 loop is CAISEATGVDTIYF. In nucleotides, the CDR3 is TGTGCCATCAGTGAGGCAACAGGGGTGGACACCATATATTTT.

This chain connects TRBV10-3 to TRBJ2-5; tentatively, D is TRBD2 (6 bases). Trimming shortened V by 4 bases and J by 4 bases, and 10 bases separated the two germline ends. This CDR3 comprises 13 residues. Germline lookup yields CDR1 ENHRY and CDR2 SYGVKD. DNA for the CDR3: TGTGCCATCAGTGTAGGGGAGGCAGAGACCCAGTACTTC. Its protein is CAISVGEAETQYF.

The rearrangement joins TRBV6-5 to TRBJ1-3; tentatively, D is TRBD1 (5 bases). The CDR3 is 15 residues long. Trimming left V 6 bases short and J 3 bases short, with 15 bases between. The germline V gene encodes CDR1 MNHEY and CDR2 SVGAGI. CDR3 coding DNA: TGTGCCAGCAGCCCGACAGACCGACTTGGAAACACCATATATTTT. Encoded protein: CASSPTDRLGNTIYF.

V gene TRBV11-3 combines with J gene TRBJ2-5; D possibly corresponds to TRBD1 (5 bases). Germline CDR1 and CDR2: SGHNT and YENEEA. V shed 3 bases and J shed 0 bases, with 8 bases lying between them. The CDR3 runs 14 residues. The CDR3 loop reads CASSFSRDQETQYF. CDR3 DNA: TGTGCCAGCAGCTTCTCCAGGGACCAAGAGACCCAGTACTTC.

The V call is TRBV10-3, the J call TRBJ2-5; TRBD2 agrees at 12 bases. CDR1 and CDR2 (germline): ENHRY, SYGVKD. The junction had 3 bases not matched to a gene; V was cut back by 2 bases and J by 2 bases. This CDR3 is built from 16 residues. CDR3 nucleotides: TGTGCCATCAGTGAGGGGCTAGCGGGAGGGCAAGAGACCCAGTACTTC. Its translation: CAISEGLAGGQETQYF.

V is TRBV5-5 and J is TRBJ2-3; D uncertain. The CDR3 totals 15 residues. Trimming took 0 bases from V and 1 from J, leaving 9 bases between them. The germline V gene has CDR1 SGHKS and CDR2 YYEKEE (reference sequence). CDR3 sequence (DNA): TGTGCCAGCAGCTTGGCGAGCGTCGGCACAGATACGCAGTATTTT. Its protein is CASSLASVGTDTQYF.

The chain joins TRBV6-5 to TRBJ2-2; D is undetermined. Germline V gene data show CDR1 as MNHEY and CDR2 as SVGAGI. This CDR3 is 13 amino acids long. The V and J ends lost 6 bases and 1 base respectively, with 6 bases between them. The CDR3 sequence is CASRDLNTGELFF. For the CDR3, the DNA is TGTGCCAGCAGAGACTTGAACACCGGGGAGCTGTTTTTT.

V usage is TRBV19 and J usage is TRBJ2-5, with a weak D call TRBD2 (7 bases). V gave up 7 bases and J gave up 3 bases, with 12 bases separating them. The CDR3 extends over 13 amino acids. CDR1 and CDR2 (germline): LNHDA, SQIVND (reference sequence). This chain's CDR3 is CASKGGPKETQYF. CDR3 nucleotides: TGTGCCAGTAAGGGGGGGCCCAAAGAGACCCAGTACTTC.